This T cell receptor (beta chain) was identified during a study of blood T cell repertoires in COVID-19. Study context: COVID-19 samples, acute and convalescent, were from the United States, Italy and Spain.

Clinical history reported by participants formed the basis on which cohorts were assigned. Symptom resolution, clearance, or two negative PCRs marked donors in Cohort 3 as recovered. Data came from immunoSEQ multiplex PCR; TCRdb stores just in-frame clones and leaves some out. The sample holds about 190,000 clones; approximately 84% are singletons and the top ten take roughly 3.2%. The V gene end was trimmed by 5 bases and the J gene end by 7 bases; junction bases not matched to a gene: 3. CDR3 length equals 15 residues. CDR1 and CDR2 from the germline V gene are SGHNT and YENEEA. The sequence came from a woman in her twenties or thirties who had recovered from COVID-19. Sequenced input: PBMCs or T cells enriched from blood (not recorded which). The V gene is TRBV11-3, the J gene TRBJ2-1; 15 bases align to TRBD2. The CDR3 region has the DNA TGTGCCAGCAGCCCGGGGACTAGCGGGGGGAATGAGCAGTTCTTC. Translated, it gives CASSPGTSGGNEQFF. Full variable domain (missing parts from reference TRBV11-3 and TRBJ2-1): EAGVVQSPRYKIIEKKQPVAFWCNPISGHNTLYWYLQNLGQGPELLIRYENEEAVDDSQLPKDRFSAERLKGVDSTLKIQPAELGDSAVYLCASSPGTSGGNEQFFGPGTRLTVL.